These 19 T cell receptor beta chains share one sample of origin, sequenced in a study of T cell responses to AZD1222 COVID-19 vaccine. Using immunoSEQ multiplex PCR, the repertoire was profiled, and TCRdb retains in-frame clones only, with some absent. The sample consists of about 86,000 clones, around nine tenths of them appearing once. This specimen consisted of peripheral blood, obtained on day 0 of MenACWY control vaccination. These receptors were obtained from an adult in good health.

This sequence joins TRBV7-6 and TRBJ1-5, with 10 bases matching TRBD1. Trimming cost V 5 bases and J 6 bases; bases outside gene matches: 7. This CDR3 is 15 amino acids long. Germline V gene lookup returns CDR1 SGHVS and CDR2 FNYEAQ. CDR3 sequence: CASSPRTGGVQPQHF. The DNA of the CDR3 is TGTGCCAGCAGCCCGCGGACAGGGGGAGTTCAGCCCCAGCATTTT.

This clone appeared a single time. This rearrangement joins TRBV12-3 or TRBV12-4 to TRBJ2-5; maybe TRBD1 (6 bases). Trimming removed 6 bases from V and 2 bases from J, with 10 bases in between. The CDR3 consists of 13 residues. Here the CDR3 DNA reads TGTGCCAGCAGGACAGGTCTACAAGAGACCCAGTACTTC. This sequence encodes CASRTGLQETQYF.

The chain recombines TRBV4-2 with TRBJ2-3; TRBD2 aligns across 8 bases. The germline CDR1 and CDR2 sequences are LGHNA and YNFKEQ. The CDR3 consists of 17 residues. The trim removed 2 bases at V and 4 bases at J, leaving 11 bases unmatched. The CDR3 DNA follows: TGTGCCAGCAGCCAACCCTTAGCGGGGCTCCGCCCAGATACGCAGTATTTT. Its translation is CASSQPLAGLRPDTQYF.

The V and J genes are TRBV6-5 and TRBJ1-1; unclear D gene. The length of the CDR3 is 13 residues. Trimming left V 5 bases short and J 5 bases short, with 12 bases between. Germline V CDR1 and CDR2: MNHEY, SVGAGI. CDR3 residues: CASSPTRSTEAFF. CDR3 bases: TGTGCCAGCAGTCCAACTCGAAGTACTGAAGCTTTCTTT.

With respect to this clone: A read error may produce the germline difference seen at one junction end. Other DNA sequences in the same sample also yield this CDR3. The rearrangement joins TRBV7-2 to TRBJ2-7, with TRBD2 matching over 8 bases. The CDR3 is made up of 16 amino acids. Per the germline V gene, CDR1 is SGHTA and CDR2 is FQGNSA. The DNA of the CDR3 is TGTGCCAGCAGCTTGGGTCAGGCGGGGGGAACCTACGAGCAGTATTTC. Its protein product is CASSLGQAGGTYEQYF.

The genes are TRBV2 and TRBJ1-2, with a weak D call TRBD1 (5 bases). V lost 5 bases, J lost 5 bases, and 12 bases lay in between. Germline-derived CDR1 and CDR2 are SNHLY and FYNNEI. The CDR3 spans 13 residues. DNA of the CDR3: TGTGCCAGCAGTAACGGGGCAGGGTATGGCTACACCTTC. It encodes CASSNGAGYGYTF.

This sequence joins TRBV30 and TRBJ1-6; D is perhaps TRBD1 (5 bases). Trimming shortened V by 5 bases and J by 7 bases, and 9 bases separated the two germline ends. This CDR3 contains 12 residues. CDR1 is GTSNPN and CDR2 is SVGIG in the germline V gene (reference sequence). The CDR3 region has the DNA TGTGCCTGGTCTGGGGGGAATTCACCCCTCCACTTT. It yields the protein CAWSGGNSPLHF.

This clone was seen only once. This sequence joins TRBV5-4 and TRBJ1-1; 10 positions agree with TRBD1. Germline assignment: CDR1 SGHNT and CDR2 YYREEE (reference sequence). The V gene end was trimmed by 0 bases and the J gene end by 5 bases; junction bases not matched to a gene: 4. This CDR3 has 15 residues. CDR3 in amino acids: CASSLGQGAWTEAFF. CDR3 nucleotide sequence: TGTGCCAGCAGCTTGGGACAGGGGGCCTGGACTGAAGCTTTCTTT.

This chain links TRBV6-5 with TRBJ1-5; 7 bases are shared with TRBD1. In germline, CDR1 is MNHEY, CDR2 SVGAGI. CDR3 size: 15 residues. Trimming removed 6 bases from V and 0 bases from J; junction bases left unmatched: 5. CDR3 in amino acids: CASRPTGDSNQPQHF. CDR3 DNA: TGTGCCAGCAGGCCTACAGGGGATAGCAATCAGCCCCAGCATTTT.

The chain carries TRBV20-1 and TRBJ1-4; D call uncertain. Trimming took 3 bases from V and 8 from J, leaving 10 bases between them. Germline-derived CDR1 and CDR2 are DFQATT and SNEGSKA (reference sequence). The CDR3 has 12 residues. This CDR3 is CSASGSGEKLFF. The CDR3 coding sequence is TGCAGTGCTAGTGGTAGTGGCGAAAAACTGTTTTTT.

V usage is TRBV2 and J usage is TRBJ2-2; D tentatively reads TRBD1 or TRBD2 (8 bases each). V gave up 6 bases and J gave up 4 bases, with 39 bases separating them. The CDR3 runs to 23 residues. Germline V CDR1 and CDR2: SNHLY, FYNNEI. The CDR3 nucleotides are TGTGCCAGCAGATTCCCCGGACAGGGACCGGGACTAGAACCACCGAGGAGCACCGGGGAGCTGTTTTTT. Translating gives CASRFPGQGPGLEPPRSTGELFF.

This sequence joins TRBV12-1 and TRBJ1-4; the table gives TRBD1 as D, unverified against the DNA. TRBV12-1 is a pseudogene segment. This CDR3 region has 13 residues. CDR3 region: CASSFSGGEKLFF. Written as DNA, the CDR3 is TGTGCCAGCAGCTTTTCAGGGGGGGAAAAACTGTTTTTT.

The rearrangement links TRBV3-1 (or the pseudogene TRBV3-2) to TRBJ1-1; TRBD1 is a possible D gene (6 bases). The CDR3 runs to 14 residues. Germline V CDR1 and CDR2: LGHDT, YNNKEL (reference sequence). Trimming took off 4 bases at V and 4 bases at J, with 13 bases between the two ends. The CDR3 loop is CASSPRGVSTEAFF. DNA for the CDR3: TGTGCCAGCAGCCCGAGGGGGGTTAGCACTGAAGCTTTCTTT.

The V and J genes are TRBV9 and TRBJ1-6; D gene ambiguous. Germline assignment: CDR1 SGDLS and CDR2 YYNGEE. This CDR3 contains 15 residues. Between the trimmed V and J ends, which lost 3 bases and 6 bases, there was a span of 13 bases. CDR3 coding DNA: TGTGCCAGCAGCGCTAACAAAGCCCCTAATTCACCCCTCCACTTT. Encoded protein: CASSANKAPNSPLHF.

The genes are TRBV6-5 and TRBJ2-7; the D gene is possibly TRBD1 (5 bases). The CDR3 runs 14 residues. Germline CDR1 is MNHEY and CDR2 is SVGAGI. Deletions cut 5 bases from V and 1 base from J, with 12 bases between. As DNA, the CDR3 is TGTGCCAGCAGTAGGGGAAGGACGTCCTACGAGCAGTACTTC. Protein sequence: CASSRGRTSYEQYF.

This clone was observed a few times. Written as DNA, the CDR3 is TGTGCCAGCAGCCGAAGGAACACTGAAGCTTTCTTT. Protein product: CASSRRNTEAFF. The V call is TRBV6-5, the J call TRBJ1-1; D is ambiguous. The CDR3 loop spans 12 amino acids. The V and J ends lost 6 bases and 1 base respectively, with 6 bases between them. Germline CDR1 and CDR2: MNHEY and SVGAGI.

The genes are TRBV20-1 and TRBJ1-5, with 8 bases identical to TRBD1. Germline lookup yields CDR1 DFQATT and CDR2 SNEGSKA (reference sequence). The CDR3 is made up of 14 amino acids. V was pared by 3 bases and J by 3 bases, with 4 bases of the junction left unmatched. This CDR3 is CSASPGGNNQPQHF. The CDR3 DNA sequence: TGCAGTGCTAGTCCAGGGGGCAACAATCAGCCCCAGCATTTT.

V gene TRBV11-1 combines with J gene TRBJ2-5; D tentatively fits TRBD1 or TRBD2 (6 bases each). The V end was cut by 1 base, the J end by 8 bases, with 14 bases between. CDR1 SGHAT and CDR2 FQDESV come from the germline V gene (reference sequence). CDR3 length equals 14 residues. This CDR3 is CASSLETGGGTQYF. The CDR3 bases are TGTGCCAGCAGCTTAGAGACCGGGGGCGGTACCCAGTACTTC.

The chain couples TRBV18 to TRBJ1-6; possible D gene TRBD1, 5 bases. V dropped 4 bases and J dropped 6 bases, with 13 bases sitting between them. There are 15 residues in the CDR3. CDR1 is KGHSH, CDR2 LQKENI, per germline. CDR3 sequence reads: CASSLLGGRNSPLHF. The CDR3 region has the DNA TGTGCCAGCTCACTCCTCGGGGGTCGTAATTCACCCCTCCACTTT. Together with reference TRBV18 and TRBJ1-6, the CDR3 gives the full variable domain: NAGVMQNPRHLVRRRGQEARLRCSPMKGHSHVYWYRQLPEEGLKFMVYLQKENIIDESGMPKERFSAEFPKEGPSILRIQQVVRGDSAAYFCASSLLGGRNSPLHFGNGTRLTVT.